The rows below give T cell receptor beta chains drawn from one sample of a study of blood T cell repertoires in COVID-19. Profiled with immunoSEQ multiplex PCR; TCRdb holds only in-frame clones, not every one. This repertoire shows approximately 89,000 clones, about 80% found once; its top ten account for roughly 45%. What was sequenced was peripheral blood. These receptors all stem from a human donor in a cohort sampled during active COVID-19. Each CDR3 is given with its conserved first and last residue. The order of the fields is J gene, V gene, CDR3 length, clone size, D gene, CDR3 protein, CDR3 DNA. The D gene is left open where the match is weak. Only some rows state a clone size, as once, few, many or a class for expanded clones.

j_call: TRBJ1-1
v_call: TRBV5-4
cdr3_length: 15
clone_size: .
d_call: TRBD1
cdr3_aa: CASSRYSGTGDEAFF
cdr3_nt: TGTGCCAGCAGCCGTTACTCCGGGACAGGGGATGAAGCTTTCTTT

j_call: TRBJ2-1
v_call: TRBV7-9
cdr3_length: 15
clone_size: .
d_call: TRBD1
cdr3_aa: CASSSAQGEYNEQFF
cdr3_nt: TGTGCCAGCAGCTCAGCACAGGGGGAATACAATGAGCAGTTCTTC

j_call: TRBJ2-5
v_call: TRBV6-4
cdr3_length: 14
clone_size: .
d_call: TRBD2
cdr3_aa: CASSDWGGTGGQYF
cdr3_nt: TGTGCCAGCAGTGACTGGGGGGGAACGGGTGGCCAGTACTTC

j_call: TRBJ1-2
v_call: TRBV6-2/TRBV6-3
cdr3_length: 14
clone_size: .
d_call: .
cdr3_aa: CASSFTPGWYGYTF
cdr3_nt: TGTGCCAGCAGTTTTACCCCCGGGTGGTATGGCTACACCTTC

j_call: TRBJ2-1
v_call: TRBV19
cdr3_length: 20
clone_size: .
d_call: TRBD2
cdr3_aa: CASTRTLTSGSSRWDNEQFF
cdr3_nt: TGTGCCAGTACCAGGACCCTGACTAGCGGGAGCTCTAGGTGGGACAATGAGCAGTTCTTC

j_call: TRBJ2-2
v_call: TRBV28
cdr3_length: 17
clone_size: .
d_call: .
cdr3_aa: CASSLSLGVSGTGELFF
cdr3_nt: TGTGCCAGCAGTTTAAGTCTCGGGGTTAGCGGCACCGGGGAGCTGTTTTTT

j_call: TRBJ2-1
v_call: TRBV19
cdr3_length: 14
clone_size: .
d_call: TRBD1
cdr3_aa: CASSIGTGYNEQFF
cdr3_nt: TGTGCCAGTAGTATAGGGACAGGGTACAATGAGCAGTTCTTC

j_call: TRBJ1-1
v_call: TRBV7-9
cdr3_length: 12
clone_size: .
d_call: TRBD1
cdr3_aa: CASSPRTGTAFF
cdr3_nt: TGTGCCAGCAGCCCCCGGACAGGGACGGCTTTCTTT

j_call: TRBJ2-1
v_call: TRBV4-3
cdr3_length: 15
clone_size: .
d_call: TRBD2
cdr3_aa: CASSQDQAGRGEQFF
cdr3_nt: TGCGCCAGCAGCCAAGACCAAGCGGGAAGAGGTGAGCAGTTCTTC

j_call: TRBJ2-3
v_call: TRBV4-2
cdr3_length: 17
clone_size: .
d_call: TRBD2
cdr3_aa: CASSQGPGLAATDTQYF
cdr3_nt: TGTGCCAGCAGCCAAGGACCGGGACTAGCGGCCACAGATACGCAGTATTTT

j_call: TRBJ2-7
v_call: TRBV7-2
cdr3_length: 14
clone_size: .
d_call: .
cdr3_aa: CASSLDVVTTEQYF
cdr3_nt: TGTGCCAGCAGCTTAGATGTTGTGACAACCGAGCAGTACTTC

j_call: TRBJ1-2
v_call: TRBV6-5
cdr3_length: 14
clone_size: .
d_call: TRBD1
cdr3_aa: CASSSGQGRYGYTF
cdr3_nt: TGTGCCAGCAGCTCCGGACAGGGTCGCTATGGCTACACCTTC

j_call: TRBJ2-7
v_call: TRBV25-1
cdr3_length: 16
clone_size: .
d_call: TRBD2
cdr3_aa: CASSPPGTSGRGEQYF
cdr3_nt: TGTGCCAGCAGTCCCCCCGGGACTAGCGGGAGGGGTGAGCAGTACTTC

j_call: TRBJ2-7
v_call: TRBV28
cdr3_length: 13
clone_size: .
d_call: .
cdr3_aa: CATRTSNSYEQYF
cdr3_nt: TGTGCCACTAGAACGTCCAACTCCTACGAGCAGTACTTC

j_call: TRBJ2-3
v_call: TRBV7-8
cdr3_length: 20
clone_size: .
d_call: .
cdr3_aa: CASSLARRVKVRASTDTQYF
cdr3_nt: TGTGCCAGCAGCTTAGCGCGCCGAGTCAAGGTGAGGGCTAGCACAGATACGCAGTATTTT

j_call: TRBJ2-3
v_call: TRBV7-9
cdr3_length: 16
clone_size: .
d_call: .
cdr3_aa: CASSFPATDPTDTQYF
cdr3_nt: TGTGCCAGCAGCTTTCCAGCGACAGACCCCACAGATACGCAGTATTTT

j_call: TRBJ2-1
v_call: TRBV10-3
cdr3_length: 13
clone_size: .
d_call: TRBD2
cdr3_aa: CAIWAGAYNEQFF
cdr3_nt: TGTGCCATTTGGGCGGGAGCCTACAATGAGCAGTTCTTC

j_call: TRBJ2-1
v_call: TRBV27
cdr3_length: 13
clone_size: once
d_call: TRBD1
cdr3_aa: CASSRTGPFEQFF
cdr3_nt: TGTGCCAGCTCCCGGACAGGGCCTTTTGAGCAGTTCTTC

j_call: TRBJ2-7
v_call: TRBV28
cdr3_length: 12
clone_size: .
d_call: TRBD2
cdr3_aa: CASTLAGYEQYF
cdr3_nt: TGTGCCAGCACTCTAGCGGGCTACGAGCAGTACTTC

j_call: TRBJ2-7
v_call: TRBV6-2/TRBV6-3
cdr3_length: 15
clone_size: .
d_call: .
cdr3_aa: CASSSPGGGQYEQYF
cdr3_nt: TGTGCCAGCAGTTCGCCGGGAGGGGGCCAGTACGAGCAGTACTTC

j_call: TRBJ2-5
v_call: TRBV28
cdr3_length: 14
clone_size: .
d_call: TRBD1
cdr3_aa: CASSPGQGDETQYF
cdr3_nt: TGTGCCAGCTCTCCGGGACAGGGGGACGAGACCCAGTACTTC

j_call: TRBJ2-3
v_call: TRBV7-2
cdr3_length: 16
clone_size: .
d_call: TRBD2
cdr3_aa: CASSLGTAGGAYTQYF
cdr3_nt: TGTGCCAGCAGCTTAGGGACGGCGGGAGGTGCTTATACGCAGTATTTT

j_call: TRBJ2-3
v_call: TRBV5-1
cdr3_length: 12
clone_size: .
d_call: .
cdr3_aa: CASRQGPDTQYF
cdr3_nt: TGCGCCAGCAGGCAGGGTCCAGATACGCAGTATTTT

j_call: TRBJ2-5
v_call: TRBV5-8
cdr3_length: 14
clone_size: .
d_call: .
cdr3_aa: CASSHRQVQETQYF
cdr3_nt: TGTGCCAGCAGCCACAGACAAGTCCAAGAGACCCAGTACTTC

j_call: TRBJ2-7
v_call: TRBV3-1/TRBV3-2
cdr3_length: 13
clone_size: .
d_call: .
cdr3_aa: CASSQVGAHEQYF
cdr3_nt: TGTGCCAGCAGCCAAGTAGGGGCCCACGAGCAGTACTTC

j_call: TRBJ2-3
v_call: TRBV9
cdr3_length: 16
clone_size: .
d_call: TRBD1
cdr3_aa: CASSVEGTGGLDTQYF
cdr3_nt: TGTGCCAGCAGCGTAGAGGGGACAGGGGGCTTGGATACGCAGTATTTT

j_call: TRBJ2-5
v_call: TRBV27
cdr3_length: 14
clone_size: .
d_call: .
cdr3_aa: CASSPRSSQETQYF
cdr3_nt: TGTGCCAGCAGCCCCCGTAGCAGCCAAGAGACCCAGTACTTC

j_call: TRBJ1-2
v_call: TRBV7-2
cdr3_length: 14
clone_size: .
d_call: .
cdr3_aa: CASSLGQSLYGYTF
cdr3_nt: TGTGCCAGCAGCTTAGGCCAGTCTCTCTATGGCTACACCTTC

j_call: TRBJ2-7
v_call: TRBV5-1
cdr3_length: 17
clone_size: once
d_call: TRBD2
cdr3_aa: CASSSPGTSGSMGEQYF
cdr3_nt: TGCGCCAGCAGCTCTCCAGGGACTAGCGGGAGTATGGGCGAGCAGTACTTC

j_call: TRBJ2-6
v_call: TRBV19
cdr3_length: 17
clone_size: once
d_call: TRBD2
cdr3_aa: CASSIGAGAAGANVLTF
cdr3_nt: TGTGCCAGTAGTATAGGTGCGGGAGCGGCCGGGGCCAACGTCCTGACTTTC

j_call: TRBJ1-2
v_call: TRBV2
cdr3_length: 14
clone_size: .
d_call: TRBD1
cdr3_aa: CASRGTGRIYGYTF
cdr3_nt: TGTGCCAGCAGGGGGACAGGGAGGATCTATGGCTACACCTTC

j_call: TRBJ2-5
v_call: TRBV6-2/TRBV6-3
cdr3_length: 12
clone_size: .
d_call: .
cdr3_aa: CASSFIQETQYF
cdr3_nt: TGTGCCAGCAGTTTCATCCAAGAGACCCAGTACTTC

j_call: TRBJ2-3
v_call: TRBV2
cdr3_length: 14
clone_size: once
d_call: TRBD1
cdr3_aa: CASRRTGSTDTQYF
cdr3_nt: TGTGCCAGCAGGCGGACAGGGAGCACAGATACGCAGTATTTT

j_call: TRBJ1-1
v_call: TRBV30
cdr3_length: 14
clone_size: few
d_call: .
cdr3_aa: CALTGPLEGTEAFF
cdr3_nt: TGTGCCTTGACCGGCCCCCTGGAGGGCACTGAAGCTTTCTTT

j_call: TRBJ2-3
v_call: TRBV4-3
cdr3_length: 15
clone_size: once
d_call: TRBD2
cdr3_aa: CASSQGLAVRDTQYF
cdr3_nt: TGCGCCAGCAGCCAAGGGCTAGCGGTAAGAGATACGCAGTATTTT

j_call: TRBJ2-2
v_call: TRBV5-4
cdr3_length: 16
clone_size: .
d_call: TRBD2
cdr3_aa: CASSLLPAGGPGELFF
cdr3_nt: TGTGCCAGCAGCTTGCTGCCAGCGGGAGGGCCCGGGGAGCTGTTTTTT

j_call: TRBJ2-7
v_call: TRBV19
cdr3_length: 13
clone_size: .
d_call: TRBD1
cdr3_aa: CASSELQGAEQYF
cdr3_nt: TGTGCCAGTAGCGAGTTACAGGGGGCCGAGCAGTACTTC

j_call: TRBJ1-4
v_call: TRBV5-1
cdr3_length: 14
clone_size: .
d_call: .
cdr3_aa: CASSLVPGSEKLFF
cdr3_nt: TGCGCCAGCAGCTTGGTCCCGGGTAGTGAAAAACTGTTTTTT

j_call: TRBJ2-7
v_call: TRBV13
cdr3_length: 16
clone_size: .
d_call: TRBD2
cdr3_aa: CASSKRLAGVFYEQYF
cdr3_nt: TGTGCCAGCAGCAAGCGCCTAGCGGGAGTTTTCTACGAGCAGTACTTC

j_call: TRBJ2-7
v_call: TRBV7-8
cdr3_length: 15
clone_size: .
d_call: TRBD1
cdr3_aa: CASTEGDRISYEQYF
cdr3_nt: TGTGCCAGCACCGAAGGGGACAGGATCTCCTACGAGCAGTACTTC

j_call: TRBJ2-7
v_call: TRBV9
cdr3_length: 14
clone_size: .
d_call: .
cdr3_aa: CASTRSPSSYEQYF
cdr3_nt: TGTGCCAGCACACGGTCGCCGAGCTCCTACGAGCAGTACTTC

j_call: TRBJ1-1
v_call: TRBV6-5
cdr3_length: 11
clone_size: .
d_call: TRBD1
cdr3_aa: CASRQGARAFF
cdr3_nt: TGTGCCAGCAGGCAGGGGGCGCGAGCTTTCTTT

j_call: TRBJ2-3
v_call: TRBV2
cdr3_length: 15
clone_size: .
d_call: .
cdr3_aa: CASNVAESGPDTQYF
cdr3_nt: TGTGCCAGCAACGTAGCGGAGTCGGGTCCAGATACGCAGTATTTT

j_call: TRBJ2-7
v_call: TRBV3-1/TRBV3-2
cdr3_length: 16
clone_size: .
d_call: .
cdr3_aa: CASSQTPLLEPYEQYF
cdr3_nt: TGTGCCAGCAGCCAAACGCCACTCCTAGAGCCCTACGAGCAGTACTTC

j_call: TRBJ2-3
v_call: TRBV5-1
cdr3_length: 12
clone_size: .
d_call: .
cdr3_aa: CASSPGTDTQYF
cdr3_nt: TGCGCCAGCAGCCCAGGGACAGATACGCAGTATTTT

j_call: TRBJ2-1
v_call: TRBV7-9
cdr3_length: 19
clone_size: .
d_call: TRBD2
cdr3_aa: CASSLFLSGLLAGYNEQFF
cdr3_nt: TGTGCCAGCAGCTTATTCCTTTCGGGTCTTCTAGCGGGGTACAATGAGCAGTTCTTC

j_call: TRBJ1-2
v_call: TRBV7-2
cdr3_length: 12
clone_size: .
d_call: .
cdr3_aa: CASSLVRSGYTF
cdr3_nt: TGTGCCAGCAGCTTAGTCCGGAGTGGCTACACCTTC

j_call: TRBJ2-3
v_call: TRBV7-3
cdr3_length: 15
clone_size: .
d_call: .
cdr3_aa: CASSSTSLGTDTQYF
cdr3_nt: TGTGCCAGCAGCTCGACTAGTTTGGGCACAGATACGCAGTATTTT

j_call: TRBJ2-7
v_call: TRBV27
cdr3_length: 13
clone_size: .
d_call: .
cdr3_aa: CASSSAGVHEQYF
cdr3_nt: TGTGCCAGCAGTTCCGCAGGGGTCCACGAGCAGTACTTC

j_call: TRBJ2-3
v_call: TRBV30
cdr3_length: 15
clone_size: .
d_call: .
cdr3_aa: CAWSVGAVEFDTQYF
cdr3_nt: TGTGCCTGGAGTGTTGGGGCAGTAGAATTCGATACGCAGTATTTT

j_call: TRBJ1-4
v_call: TRBV9
cdr3_length: 15
clone_size: few
d_call: TRBD1
cdr3_aa: CASSPAGQYNEKLFF
cdr3_nt: TGTGCCAGCAGCCCCGCGGGACAGTATAATGAAAAACTGTTTTTT